Described below is a single T cell receptor (beta chain) sequence and its context. The data belong to a study of CD8 T cells in Susac syndrome. CDR3 length: 13 amino acids. Deletions cut 0 bases from V and 3 bases from J, with 6 bases between. RNA, at roughly 0.5 to 1 ug, was reverse transcribed with random hexamers. The immunoSEQ assay covered 54 Vbeta and 13 Jbeta segments for CDR3. TCRdb re-derived calls from the immunoSEQ multiplex PCR reads in MiXCR, one entry per CDR3 protein. The data show under 200,000 distinct CDR3 sequences, 95% seen once. The chain has TRBV12-3 or TRBV12-4 and TRBJ2-7, with D uncertain. Input material: CD4+ T cells from PBMCs. This clonotype was sampled from a human donor in good health. The CDR3 reads CASSLAALYEQYF. CDR3 DNA: TGTGCCAGCAGTTTAGCGGCCCTCTACGAGCAGTACTTC.